Listed below are T cell receptor beta chains from one sample, sequenced in a study of cytomegalovirus exposure and HLA in healthy donors. The data were produced by immunoSEQ multiplex PCR, yet TCRdb's version contains in-frame clones alone and is incomplete. This sample's table has some 150,000 clones. Sequenced sample: PBMCs. The receptor source for this set is a man aged 35-49 years in good health and CMV-seronegative. The CDR3 runs from the conserved cysteine through the conserved F or W. Each record gives: CDR3 length, D gene, J gene, V gene, CDR3 protein, CDR3 DNA. The D gene is left open where the match is weak.

len: 16; d_gene: TRBD2; j_gene: TRBJ2-2; v_gene: TRBV10-3; CDR3aa: CAISERGGVLGGELFF; CDR3nt: TGTGCCATCAGTGAGCGGGGGGGAGTCCTTGGCGGGGAGCTGTTTTTT
len: 13; d_gene: .; j_gene: TRBJ2-7; v_gene: TRBV7-2; CDR3aa: CASSPRPEAEQYF; CDR3nt: TGTGCCAGCAGCCCCCGTCCTGAGGCTGAGCAGTACTTC
len: 11; d_gene: .; j_gene: TRBJ1-4; v_gene: TRBV6-5; CDR3aa: CASSSGLKLFF; CDR3nt: TGTGCCAGCAGCAGCGGACTGAAACTGTTTTTT
len: 16; d_gene: TRBD2; j_gene: TRBJ2-5; v_gene: TRBV10-2; CDR3aa: CASSSRLAGTQETQYF; CDR3nt: TGCGCCAGCAGTTCCCGACTAGCGGGTACCCAAGAGACCCAGTACTTC
len: 15; d_gene: TRBD1; j_gene: TRBJ1-2; v_gene: TRBV18; CDR3aa: CASSPGTGAGYGYTF; CDR3nt: TGTGCCAGCTCACCAGGGACAGGGGCTGGCTATGGCTACACCTTC
len: 14; d_gene: TRBD1; j_gene: TRBJ2-7; v_gene: TRBV7-2; CDR3aa: CASSPGTGTYEQYF; CDR3nt: TGTGCCAGCAGCCCGGGGACAGGGACCTACGAGCAGTACTTC
len: 17; d_gene: TRBD2; j_gene: TRBJ2-5; v_gene: TRBV19; CDR3aa: CASSTLLAGVGRETQYF; CDR3nt: TGTGCCAGTAGTACTCTACTAGCGGGGGTTGGCAGGGAGACCCAGTACTTC
len: 13; d_gene: TRBD1; j_gene: TRBJ2-1; v_gene: TRBV19; CDR3aa: CASTADRGREQFF; CDR3nt: TGTGCCAGTACCGCGGACAGGGGACGTGAGCAGTTCTTC
len: 14; d_gene: TRBD1; j_gene: TRBJ1-1; v_gene: TRBV5-1; CDR3aa: CASSLNRGDTEAFF; CDR3nt: TGCGCCAGCAGCCTGAACAGGGGTGACACTGAAGCTTTCTTT
len: 15; d_gene: TRBD2; j_gene: TRBJ2-1; v_gene: TRBV15; CDR3aa: CATSKGLGLDNEQFF; CDR3nt: TGTGCCACCAGCAAGGGACTAGGGTTAGACAATGAGCAGTTCTTC
len: 15; d_gene: .; j_gene: TRBJ2-7; v_gene: TRBV6-1; CDR3aa: CASSESSVGHYEQYF; CDR3nt: TGTGCCAGCAGTGAATCCAGCGTGGGTCACTACGAGCAGTACTTC
len: 15; d_gene: .; j_gene: TRBJ2-7; v_gene: TRBV5-1; CDR3aa: CASSLVQGPGYEQYF; CDR3nt: TGCGCCAGCAGCTTGGTACAGGGCCCAGGGTACGAGCAGTACTTC
len: 15; d_gene: TRBD1; j_gene: TRBJ2-7; v_gene: TRBV19; CDR3aa: CASSRSGTGGYEQYF; CDR3nt: TGTGCCAGTAGTAGGTCCGGGACAGGGGGCTACGAGCAGTACTTC
len: 14; d_gene: TRBD1; j_gene: TRBJ2-7; v_gene: TRBV9; CDR3aa: CASSQGQGAREQYF; CDR3nt: TGTGCCAGCAGCCAAGGACAGGGGGCGCGTGAGCAGTACTTC
len: 16; d_gene: .; j_gene: TRBJ2-7; v_gene: TRBV18; CDR3aa: CASSPVFGQLKPEQYF; CDR3nt: TGTGCCAGCTCACCAGTGTTTGGACAGCTTAAACCCGAGCAGTACTTC
len: 16; d_gene: TRBD1; j_gene: TRBJ2-5; v_gene: TRBV7-9; CDR3aa: CASSFRDRGGSETQYF; CDR3nt: TGTGCCAGCAGCTTCCGGGACAGGGGAGGGTCAGAGACCCAGTACTTC
len: 13; d_gene: .; j_gene: TRBJ2-1; v_gene: TRBV10-3; CDR3aa: CAIRDMFYNEQFF; CDR3nt: TGTGCCATCCGGGACATGTTCTACAATGAGCAGTTCTTC
len: 17; d_gene: .; j_gene: TRBJ2-7; v_gene: TRBV5-8; CDR3aa: CASSYSGTVISSYEQYF; CDR3nt: TGTGCCAGCAGCTATAGCGGGACAGTCATCAGTTCCTACGAGCAGTACTTC
len: 16; d_gene: .; j_gene: TRBJ1-4; v_gene: TRBV19; CDR3aa: CASSLRGDRPREKLFF; CDR3nt: TGTGCCAGTAGTTTACGGGGTGACCGGCCACGGGAAAAACTGTTTTTT
len: 14; d_gene: TRBD1; j_gene: TRBJ2-7; v_gene: TRBV10-3; CDR3aa: CAISVGQGGYEQYF; CDR3nt: TGTGCCATCAGTGTGGGACAGGGGGGCTACGAGCAGTACTTC
len: 15; d_gene: .; j_gene: TRBJ1-2; v_gene: TRBV7-9; CDR3aa: CASSSNPGANYGYTF; CDR3nt: TGTGCCAGCAGCTCCAATCCAGGGGCTAACTATGGCTACACCTTC
len: 15; d_gene: .; j_gene: TRBJ2-7; v_gene: TRBV5-5; CDR3aa: CASSLTGTSTYEQYF; CDR3nt: TGTGCCAGCAGCTTAACCGGGACTTCCACCTACGAGCAGTACTTC
len: 15; d_gene: TRBD2; j_gene: TRBJ2-3; v_gene: TRBV2; CDR3aa: CASRRGLAGGDTQYF; CDR3nt: TGTGCCAGCAGGAGGGGGCTAGCGGGGGGCGATACGCAGTATTTT
len: 13; d_gene: .; j_gene: TRBJ1-1; v_gene: TRBV7-9; CDR3aa: CASSLAGEVEAFF; CDR3nt: TGTGCCAGCAGCCTCGCGGGGGAAGTTGAAGCTTTCTTT
len: 13; d_gene: .; j_gene: TRBJ1-1; v_gene: TRBV25-1; CDR3aa: CASSLLGNTEAFF; CDR3nt: TGTGCCAGCAGTTTGCTAGGGAACACTGAAGCTTTCTTT
len: 16; d_gene: TRBD1; j_gene: TRBJ1-6; v_gene: TRBV2; CDR3aa: CASSYSGTGGFSPLHF; CDR3nt: TGTGCCAGCAGTTACTCCGGGACAGGTGGCTTTTCACCCCTCCACTTT
len: 14; d_gene: .; j_gene: TRBJ2-7; v_gene: TRBV7-9; CDR3aa: CASSLDTGAYEQYF; CDR3nt: TGTGCCAGCAGCTTAGATACGGGGGCCTACGAGCAGTACTTC
len: 16; d_gene: TRBD2; j_gene: TRBJ2-7; v_gene: TRBV7-2; CDR3aa: CASSLVSAAGAFEQYF; CDR3nt: TGTGCCAGCAGCTTAGTTTCGGCAGCGGGGGCTTTCGAGCAGTACTTC
len: 13; d_gene: .; j_gene: TRBJ2-7; v_gene: TRBV4-1; CDR3aa: CASSQPGNYEQYF; CDR3nt: TGCGCCAGCAGCCAACCGGGGAACTACGAGCAGTACTTC
len: 14; d_gene: .; j_gene: TRBJ2-7; v_gene: TRBV6-5; CDR3aa: CATQQRGSSYEQYF; CDR3nt: TGTGCCACCCAACAAAGGGGTTCGAGCTACGAGCAGTACTTC
len: 11; d_gene: .; j_gene: TRBJ1-1; v_gene: TRBV29-1; CDR3aa: CSGTVNTEAFF; CDR3nt: TGCAGCGGGACAGTAAACACTGAAGCTTTCTTT
len: 13; d_gene: .; j_gene: TRBJ1-6; v_gene: TRBV29-1; CDR3aa: CSVAAGDNSPLHF; CDR3nt: TGCAGCGTTGCGGCAGGGGACAATTCACCCCTCCACTTT
len: 15; d_gene: .; j_gene: TRBJ1-4; v_gene: TRBV4-2; CDR3aa: CASSQSLREDEKLFF; CDR3nt: TGTGCCAGCAGCCAAAGCCTCAGGGAGGATGAAAAACTGTTTTTT
len: 15; d_gene: TRBD1; j_gene: TRBJ1-4; v_gene: TRBV7-2; CDR3aa: CASSTQTGGNEKLFF; CDR3nt: TGTGCCAGCAGCACTCAGACAGGGGGAAATGAAAAACTGTTTTTT
len: 13; d_gene: .; j_gene: TRBJ2-7; v_gene: TRBV6-5; CDR3aa: CASSLGQRYEQYF; CDR3nt: TGTGCCAGCAGTTTAGGACAGAGATACGAGCAGTACTTC
len: 13; d_gene: .; j_gene: TRBJ2-7; v_gene: TRBV25-1; CDR3aa: CASIDNGGFQQYF; CDR3nt: TGTGCCAGCATCGACAACGGAGGGTTCCAGCAGTACTTC
len: 16; d_gene: TRBD2; j_gene: TRBJ2-5; v_gene: TRBV9; CDR3aa: CASSRSSGGAHETQYF; CDR3nt: TGTGCCAGCAGCCGTTCCAGCGGGGGGGCGCACGAGACCCAGTACTTC
len: 16; d_gene: TRBD2; j_gene: TRBJ2-5; v_gene: TRBV4-2; CDR3aa: CASSQGQAGGDETQYF; CDR3nt: TGTGCCAGCAGCCAAGGGCAAGCGGGGGGCGATGAGACCCAGTACTTC
len: 14; d_gene: TRBD1; j_gene: TRBJ2-7; v_gene: TRBV5-8; CDR3aa: CASSRGTGVYEQYF; CDR3nt: TGTGCCAGCAGCCGCGGGACAGGGGTTTACGAGCAGTACTTC
len: 13; d_gene: TRBD1; j_gene: TRBJ2-5; v_gene: TRBV11-1; CDR3aa: CASRYGTEETQYF; CDR3nt: TGTGCCAGCAGATACGGGACAGAAGAGACCCAGTACTTC
len: 13; d_gene: TRBD1; j_gene: TRBJ2-7; v_gene: TRBV19; CDR3aa: CASSPGQPYEQYF; CDR3nt: TGTGCCAGTAGTCCGGGACAGCCCTACGAGCAGTACTTC
len: 11; d_gene: .; j_gene: TRBJ2-7; v_gene: TRBV29-1; CDR3aa: CSVFTSYEQYF; CDR3nt: TGCAGCGTTTTCACTTCCTACGAGCAGTACTTC
len: 16; d_gene: .; j_gene: TRBJ2-5; v_gene: TRBV29-1; CDR3aa: CSVELSSAGYQETQYF; CDR3nt: TGCAGCGTTGAACTCTCCTCGGCCGGGTACCAAGAGACCCAGTACTTC
len: 16; d_gene: TRBD2; j_gene: TRBJ2-4; v_gene: TRBV6-5; CDR3aa: CASSSQLAGDPNIQYF; CDR3nt: TGTGCCAGCAGTTCGCAACTAGCGGGAGACCCAAACATTCAGTACTTC
len: 13; d_gene: TRBD1; j_gene: TRBJ1-1; v_gene: TRBV19; CDR3aa: CAAQGALNTEAFF; CDR3nt: TGTGCCGCTCAGGGGGCTTTGAACACTGAAGCTTTCTTT
len: 12; d_gene: .; j_gene: TRBJ1-3; v_gene: TRBV6-1; CDR3aa: CAGTGTGNTIYF; CDR3nt: TGTGCCGGCACAGGGACTGGAAACACCATATATTTT
len: 14; d_gene: .; j_gene: TRBJ2-1; v_gene: TRBV5-6; CDR3aa: CASSLGQYYNEQFF; CDR3nt: TGTGCCAGCAGCTTGGGACAGTACTACAATGAGCAGTTCTTC
len: 15; d_gene: .; j_gene: TRBJ1-2; v_gene: TRBV7-2; CDR3aa: CASSLGGLDYYGYTF; CDR3nt: TGTGCCAGCAGCTTAGGGGGGCTCGACTACTATGGCTACACCTTC
len: 15; d_gene: .; j_gene: TRBJ1-1; v_gene: TRBV11-2; CDR3aa: CASSWGGGWDSEAFF; CDR3nt: TGTGCCAGCAGCTGGGGAGGGGGATGGGATTCTGAAGCTTTCTTT
len: 15; d_gene: .; j_gene: TRBJ2-7; v_gene: TRBV11-2; CDR3aa: CASSLDLRQEVEQYF; CDR3nt: TGTGCCAGCAGCTTAGATCTACGACAGGAAGTCGAGCAGTACTTC
len: 15; d_gene: TRBD2; j_gene: TRBJ2-5; v_gene: TRBV28; CDR3aa: CASSKRGTYQETQYF; CDR3nt: TGTGCCAGCAGTAAGCGGGGGACATACCAAGAGACCCAGTACTTC
len: 14; d_gene: TRBD2; j_gene: TRBJ2-1; v_gene: TRBV4-1; CDR3aa: CASSPTSGANEQFF; CDR3nt: TGCGCCAGCAGCCCGACTAGCGGGGCTAATGAGCAGTTCTTC
len: 14; d_gene: .; j_gene: TRBJ1-4; v_gene: TRBV19; CDR3aa: CASSTDRSNEKLFF; CDR3nt: TGTGCCAGTAGTACCGACAGGAGTAATGAAAAACTGTTTTTT
len: 12; d_gene: .; j_gene: TRBJ2-2; v_gene: TRBV5-8; CDR3aa: CASPDYTGELFF; CDR3nt: TGTGCCAGCCCGGACTACACCGGGGAGCTGTTTTTT
len: 13; d_gene: .; j_gene: TRBJ2-2; v_gene: TRBV2; CDR3aa: CASRDSNTGELFF; CDR3nt: TGTGCCAGCAGAGACAGTAACACCGGGGAGCTGTTTTTT
len: 14; d_gene: TRBD1; j_gene: TRBJ1-2; v_gene: TRBV9; CDR3aa: CASSDRQGVGGYTF; CDR3nt: TGTGCCAGCAGCGACAGACAGGGGGTAGGTGGCTACACCTTC
len: 15; d_gene: .; j_gene: TRBJ2-3; v_gene: TRBV9; CDR3aa: CASSVEDSKPDTQYF; CDR3nt: TGTGCCAGCAGCGTAGAAGACTCCAAGCCAGATACGCAGTATTTT
len: 14; d_gene: TRBD1; j_gene: TRBJ2-5; v_gene: TRBV7-3; CDR3aa: CASSPTGGAETQYF; CDR3nt: TGTGCCAGCAGCCCAACAGGGGGCGCCGAGACCCAGTACTTC